The TCR beta chain under discussion was sequenced for a study of OX40 agonist ivuxolimab in advanced cancers. Study at large: Cancers in dose escalation were hepatocellular, melanoma, renal cell and head and neck. 40% to 50% of patients had received prior checkpoint inhibitor therapy. General study points: The work left the antigen specificity of expanded peripheral T cells undetermined. Some patients without response likewise showed low normalized clonal expansion.

Method: immunoSEQ multiplex PCR; TCRdb's copy keeps in-frame clones and lacks some. The table has tens of thousands of clones, roughly 90% seen once. Turning to this clone: The antigen remains undetermined.

V lost 3 bases, J lost 4 bases, and 14 bases lay in between. The CDR3 has 15 residues. The V gene's germline CDR1 is MNHEY and CDR2 SMNVEV (reference sequence). The rearrangement joins TRBV27 to TRBJ2-3; TRBD2 might be the D (7 bases). The sequenced sample was CD4+ or CD8+ T cells sorted from blood, obtained in a trial of the OX40 agonist ivuxolimab. This sequence was found in an adult with an advanced solid tumor such as melanoma, head and neck, liver or kidney cancer. This chain's CDR3 is CASSLAGAGADTQYF. DNA for the CDR3: TGTGCCAGCAGTTTGGCGGGGGCGGGGGCAGATACGCAGTATTTT.